The next 8 T cell receptor beta chains were all read from a single sample in a study of early T cells in non-severe SARS-CoV-2 infection. TCRdb recomputed calls from the 5' RACE reads with MiXCR, one row per CDR3 protein. The table records about 76,000 distinct CDR3 sequences, approximately 10% of them present only once. Sequenced sample: whole blood. These receptors all come from an adult who was a healthcare worker with PCR-confirmed SARS-CoV-2 infection or an uninfected control (not recorded which).

This clonotype came up a few times. The chain carries TRBV12-3 or TRBV12-4 and TRBJ2-5, with TRBD1 matching over 7 bases. V shed 5 bases, J shed 0 bases, and the junction held 6 bases outside the gene matches. The CDR3 contains 15 residues. CDR3 in amino acids: CASSLLQGYQETQYF. The CDR3 bases are TGTGCCAGCAGTCTACTACAGGGGTACCAAGAGACCCAGTACTTC.

The count of this clonotype is one. The CDR3: CASSATVNYEQYF. The CDR3 DNA follows: TGCGCCAGCAGCGCCACAGTTAACTACGAGCAGTACTTC. The chain combines TRBV4-3 with TRBJ2-7; D is undetermined. This CDR3 spans 13 amino acids. Germline values: CDR1 LGHNA, CDR2 YSLEER. Trimming stripped 5 bases from V and 3 bases from J, with 11 bases between.

This clonotype was recorded many times. V gene TRBV6-5 combines with J gene TRBJ1-1; D may be TRBD1 (5 bases). CDR3 size: 14 residues. Germline V gene data show CDR1 as MNHEY and CDR2 as SVGAGI. V was clipped by 2 bases and J by 1 base, with 8 bases between them. Written as DNA, the CDR3 is TGTGCCAGCAGTTACAGGGACCGGAACACTGAAGCTTTCTTT. Translating gives CASSYRDRNTEAFF.

This sequence joins TRBV7-3 and TRBJ1-1; D might be TRBD1 (5 bases). The germline gives CDR1 SGHTA, CDR2 FQGTGA. V was trimmed by 4 bases and J by 3 bases, leaving 9 bases between them. There are 13 residues in the CDR3. CDR3 coding DNA: TGTGCCAGCAGCTCGGAGGGGTACACTGAAGCTTTCTTT. Its protein product is CASSSEGYTEAFF.

In its sample, this clonotype was seen many times. The V and J genes are TRBV7-2 and TRBJ2-5; no reliable D call. The CDR3 is 18 residues long. V was cut by 2 bases and J by 1 base, with 20 bases left in between. Germline CDR1 is SGHTA and CDR2 is FQGNSA. CDR3 coding DNA: TGTGCCAGCAGCTTACTGGACCCTGGCGTCCGGGCCCAAGAGACCCAGTACTTC. Its protein is CASSLLDPGVRAQETQYF.

The chain combines TRBV10-2 with TRBJ2-2, with D uncertain. CDR3 length equals 11 residues. Trimming pared 10 bases from V and 8 bases from J, leaving 11 bases between. Germline CDR1 is WSHSY and CDR2 is SAAADI. The DNA for the CDR3 is TGCGCCACCTCTCCGAAAGGGGAGCTGTTTTTT. Translation: CATSPKGELFF.

This clonotype was observed many times. The chain recombines TRBV6-4 with TRBJ1-1; no firm D call. The germline V gene has CDR1 MRHNA and CDR2 SNTAGT. V was pared by 6 bases and J by 11 bases, with 16 bases between. This CDR3 has 12 amino acids. The CDR3 DNA follows: TGTGCCAGCAGAGACCGGGCCAACAAGGCTTTCTTT. Its protein product is CASRDRANKAFF.

This clonotype has a count of ten or more. V and J are TRBV24-1 and TRBJ1-6; TRBD1 is a possible D gene (5 bases). The CDR3 covers 21 residues. Germline V gene sequence: CDR1 KGHDR, CDR2 SFDVKD. Deletions cut 5 bases from V and 0 bases from J, with 25 bases between. The CDR3 sequence: CATSASSPQGRFCSYNSPLHF. CDR3 coding DNA: TGTGCCACCAGTGCATCGAGCCCCCAGGGTCGATTCTGCTCCTATAATTCACCCCTCCACTTT.